This T cell receptor (beta chain) is from a study of blood T cell repertoires in COVID-19. Whole-study context: Acute-phase and convalescent COVID-19 samples originated in the United States, Italy and Spain.

In the study's own analysis: Reference gene primer amplification in the assay estimated nucleated cell counts. The repertoire was sequenced with immunoSEQ multiplex PCR; TCRdb's copy has only in-frame clones and lacks some. Clone size and V and J calls were adopted from that table, with D and trimming inferred from the DNA. The sample holds fewer than 300,000 clones, about 93% seen once. CDR1 is MNHEY, CDR2 SMNVEV, per germline (reference sequence). Trimming cost V 4 bases and J 4 bases; bases outside gene matches: 6. This CDR3 comprises 15 residues. Study members were between about 18 and 95 years old and lived in some 26 US regions.

The sequencing sample was made of PBMCs or T cells enriched from blood (not recorded which). The origin of this receptor is a woman in her twenties or thirties who had recovered from COVID-19. The chain recombines TRBV27 with TRBJ1-1; 10 bases line up with TRBD1. CDR3 coding DNA: TGTGCCAGCAGTTCGGACAGGGGGAAGGGCACTGAAGCTTTCTTT. Protein: CASSSDRGKGTEAFF.